This T cell receptor beta chain was identified during a study of cytomegalovirus exposure and HLA in healthy donors. The PCR contained 60 Vbeta and 13 Jbeta primers. Assay used: immunoSEQ multiplex PCR; TCRdb lists only in-frame clones, some missing. The table includes about 140,000 clones, roughly 79% detected once. V trimming: 4 bases; J trimming: 4 bases; junction bases outside the gene matches: 13. Germline V gives CDR1 SGHRS, CDR2 YFSETQ. The CDR3 is 17 amino acids. The TCR was taken from a male donor in good health and CMV-seronegative. Sequencing was done on a sample of PBMCs. The chain carries TRBV5-1 and TRBJ2-2; 7 bases are shared with TRBD1. CDR3 bases: TGCGCCAGCAGCCCGGGACAGTCCGGGCCGATCACCGGGGAGCTGTTTTTT. Translation: CASSPGQSGPITGELFF.